This entry lists 2 T cell receptor beta chains sequenced from one sample in a study of spatial heterogeneity in lung cancer. For these receptors, no antigen is known. Overall study results and limits: How many expanded intratumoral alpha and beta TCRs were present tracked the tumor mutation count, which was a count of nonsynonymous mutations.

Regarding time point: sample taken at primary tumor resection. MiXCR, run by TCRdb on the 5' RACE reads, gives a single entry per CDR3 protein. This sample has 14,000 or so distinct CDR3 sequences, with around 5% found just once. This sample comprised lung tumor tissue, obtained at surgery. These receptors were taken from a female donor with early-stage non-small cell lung cancer.

This clonotype was counted at least ten times. Found in a library prepared for alpha chains, this beta chain is an off-target read, and its abundance has little meaning. The chain carries TRBV7-2 and TRBJ1-6, with D unresolved. This CDR3 spans 16 amino acids. The germline gives CDR1 SGHTA, CDR2 FQGNSA. V lost 5 bases to trimming and J lost 4 bases, with 15 bases between them. The CDR3 here is CASSPNTHGYNSPLHF. For the CDR3, the DNA is TGTGCCAGCAGCCCCAATACCCACGGGTATAATTCACCCCTCCACTTT.

This clonotype was detected many times. This beta chain is off target for a library built for alpha chains, so its abundance means little. The J gene is TRBJ1-5, the V gene TRBV27, with 10 bases lining up with TRBD1. CDR1 is MNHEY, CDR2 SMNVEV, per germline (reference sequence). J lost 4 bases, V lost 2 bases, and 8 bases had no gene match. This CDR3 spans 17 amino acids. The CDR3 spells CASSLRGDRGPNQPQHF. The CDR3 DNA reads as TGTGCCAGCAGTTTAAGGGGGGACAGGGGACCTAATCAGCCCCAGCATTTT.